This T cell receptor (beta chain) is drawn from a study of beta chain features in type 1 diabetes. Purity exceeded 95% in all sorted populations. The investigators reverse transcribed all of the isolated RNA, so they sequenced expressed TCRB transcripts. Naive, central memory and regulatory T cell samples averaged around 3.9 million immunoSEQ reads each. TCRdb's copy holds only in-frame clones and misses some; the assay was immunoSEQ multiplex PCR. The repertoire has about 190,000 clones, 6.5% to 9.5% of them found once; the top ten carry approximately 0.85%. This CDR3 has 14 residues. Trimming removed 1 base at V and 5 bases at J, with 9 bases between. The germline V gene encodes CDR1 SGHTA and CDR2 FQGNSA. Study-level points and caveats: Within each of all four CD4+ subsets, Type 1 diabetes patients had TCRB CDR3s that were moderately but significantly shorter.

Only a few counts were recorded for this clone. As yet, its antigen is unknown. The clonotype was recovered from a woman aged 40 to 55 with type 1 diabetes. Sequenced material: central memory CD4+ T cells from blood. The chain uses TRBV7-2 and TRBJ1-5; D gene uncertain. The CDR3 region is CASSLEVGDQPQHF. CDR3 sequence (DNA): TGTGCCAGCAGCTTAGAGGTTGGAGATCAGCCCCAGCATTTT.